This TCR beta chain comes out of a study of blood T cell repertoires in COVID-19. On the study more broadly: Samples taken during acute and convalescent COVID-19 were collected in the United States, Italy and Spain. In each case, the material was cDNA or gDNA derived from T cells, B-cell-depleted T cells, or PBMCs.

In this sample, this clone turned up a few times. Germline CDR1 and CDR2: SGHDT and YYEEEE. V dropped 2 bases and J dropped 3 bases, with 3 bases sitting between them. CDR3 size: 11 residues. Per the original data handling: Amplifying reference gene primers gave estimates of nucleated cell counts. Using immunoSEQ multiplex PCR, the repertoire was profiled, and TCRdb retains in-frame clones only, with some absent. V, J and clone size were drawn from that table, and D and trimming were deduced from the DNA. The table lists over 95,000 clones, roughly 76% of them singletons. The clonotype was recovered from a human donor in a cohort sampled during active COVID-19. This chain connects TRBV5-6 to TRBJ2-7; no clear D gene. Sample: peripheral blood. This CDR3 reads CASSFLYEQYF. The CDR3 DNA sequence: TGTGCCAGCAGCTTTCTCTACGAGCAGTACTTC.